A single TCR beta chain is shown here with its context. What it binds is unknown. Trimming cost V 3 bases and J 1 base; bases outside gene matches: 4. Germline-derived CDR1 and CDR2 are SGHRS and YFSETQ. This CDR3 region has 17 residues. Use of 60 Vbeta and 13 Jbeta primers characterized the PCR. TCRdb's table, derived via immunoSEQ multiplex PCR, lists solely in-frame clones and lacks some. In all, the sample yields around 200,000 clones. This entry is derived from a study of cytomegalovirus exposure and HLA in healthy donors. Study-level points and caveats: The authors judged a highly shared variant cluster likely a sequencing artifact. V segments that were indistinguishable, TRBV6-2 and TRBV6-3 among them, were omitted from analysis. A later examination showed that TCR association rates differed by HLA locus, with DRB1 most and HLA-C fewest. Presence/absence results assume similar sequencing depth per donor, which may not hold.

The sequenced sample consisted of PBMCs. This sequence originates from a girl aged 2-10 years in good health and CMV-seropositive. The chain employs TRBV5-1 and TRBJ2-3; 14 nucleotides align to TRBD2. CDR3 coding DNA: TGCGCCAGCAGCTATCGACTAGCGGGAGGGGGCACAGATACGCAGTATTTT. Residues: CASSYRLAGGGTDTQYF.